Shown below are 20 T cell receptor beta chains from a single sample sequenced in a study of cytomegalovirus exposure and HLA in healthy donors. Using immunoSEQ multiplex PCR, the repertoire was profiled, and TCRdb retains in-frame clones only, with some absent. This sample has roughly 200,000 clones, with about 81% found just once. The sequenced sample consisted of PBMCs. All receptors come from a woman in her 30s in good health and CMV-seronegative.

The V call is TRBV9, the J call TRBJ1-1; D may be TRBD1 (5 bases). With 0 bases removed from V and 7 bases from J, the gap between germline ends came to 16 bases. Germline V gene data show CDR1 as SGDLS and CDR2 as YYNGEE. This CDR3 region has 15 residues. The CDR3 spells CASSVAAVRGDEAFF. The CDR3 DNA reads TGTGCCAGCAGCGTAGCTGCGGTTAGGGGTGATGAAGCTTTCTTT.

The rearrangement uses TRBV7-3 and TRBJ2-7; 11 bases are a match to TRBD2. V was pared by 5 bases and J by 4 bases, with 13 bases of the junction left unmatched. CDR1 is SGHTA and CDR2 is FQGTGA in the germline V gene. The CDR3 length is 17 residues. CDR3 nucleotides: TGTGCCAGCAGCCCCCTGAGGTATAGCGGGGGGGCGTACGAGCAGTACTTC. Its protein product is CASSPLRYSGGAYEQYF.

This sequence joins TRBV7-6 and TRBJ1-4; unclear D gene. The V and J ends lost 5 bases and 10 bases respectively, with 11 bases between them. Germline V lookup: CDR1 SGHVS, CDR2 FNYEAQ. CDR3 length equals 12 residues. As DNA, the CDR3 is TGTGCCAGCAGCCAAAACCTAGGAAAACTGTTTTTT. It is translated as CASSQNLGKLFF.

The chain carries TRBV6-1 and TRBJ1-1; 8 bases are shared with TRBD1. V was pared by 4 bases and J by 8 bases, with 12 bases of the junction left unmatched. CDR1 and CDR2 (germline): MNHNS, SASEGT. The CDR3 has 15 amino acids. CDR3 DNA sequence: TGTGCCAGCAGTGCCGAGATCGGGACAGGAGGGGAAGCTTTCTTT. Protein: CASSAEIGTGGEAFF.

This chain joins TRBV5-3 and TRBJ1-5; 7 bases are a match to TRBD1. TRBV5-3 is treated as an ORF (open reading frame) with a function not yet certain. The CDR3 contains 16 residues. The V and J ends lost 0 bases and 4 bases, in that order; junction bases with no gene match: 7. The CDR3 reads CARSLELGGENQPQHF. The CDR3 DNA is TGTGCCAGAAGCTTGGAGCTAGGGGGCGAAAATCAGCCCCAGCATTTT.

The J gene is TRBJ2-2, the V gene TRBV9; D not resolved. This CDR3 is 15 amino acids long. Germline loops: CDR1 SGDLS, CDR2 YYNGEE. V was cut by 0 bases and J by 1 base, with 7 bases left in between. The CDR3 coding sequence is TGTGCCAGCAGCGTAGTCCCCCAGAACACCGGGGAGCTGTTTTTT. It encodes CASSVVPQNTGELFF.

The table lists this clone with many counts. J is TRBJ2-3 and V is TRBV6-4, with D possibly being TRBD2 (5 bases). Germline V CDR1 and CDR2: MRHNA, SNTAGT. Trimming shortened V by 3 bases and J by 1 base, and 8 bases separated the two germline ends. The CDR3 consists of 14 residues. The CDR3 loop is CASSDRGGTDTQYF. For the CDR3, the DNA is TGTGCCAGCAGTGATCGGGGAGGCACAGATACGCAGTATTTT.

The CDR3 coding sequence is TGTGCCAGCAGAGCTAGCGGGGGGGCTTACGAGCAGTACTTC. It specifies CASRASGGAYEQYF. This rearrangement joins TRBV28 to TRBJ2-7, with 12 bases that match TRBD2. V shed 6 bases, J shed 4 bases, and the junction held 4 bases outside the gene matches. The V gene's germline CDR1 is MDHEN and CDR2 SYDVKM. The CDR3 loop spans 14 amino acids.

The table lists this clone with a count of one. The chain couples TRBV6-5 to TRBJ2-7, with D maybe TRBD1 (6 bases). Looked up from germline, CDR1 is MNHEY and CDR2 is SVGAGI. Trimming removed 2 bases from V and 0 bases from J, with 11 bases in between. The CDR3 consists of 15 residues. The CDR3 here is CASSYKGVSSYEQYF. Written as DNA, the CDR3 is TGTGCCAGCAGTTACAAGGGGGTGAGCTCCTACGAGCAGTACTTC.

The chain combines TRBV7-9 with TRBJ2-7, with 7 positions matching TRBD1. CDR3 length equals 13 residues. J lost 2 bases, V lost 3 bases, and 1 base had no gene match. Per the germline V gene, CDR1 is SEHNR and CDR2 is FQNEAQ (reference sequence). CDR3 DNA: TGTGCCAGCAGCTTTACAGGGGCCTACGAGCAGTACTTC. Its protein is CASSFTGAYEQYF.

This clone occurred once. The gene calls are TRBV5-1 and TRBJ1-2; 10 bases match TRBD1. The V gene end was trimmed by 3 bases and the J gene end by 4 bases; junction bases not matched to a gene: 6. The CDR3 covers 15 residues. Germline values: CDR1 SGHRS, CDR2 YFSETQ. CDR3 sequence: CASSSTGGGIYGYTF. As DNA, the CDR3 is TGCGCCAGCAGCTCGACAGGGGGCGGGATCTATGGCTACACCTTC.

The V and J genes are TRBV18 and TRBJ1-3; weak D call: TRBD1 (6 bases). The CDR3 runs 14 residues. Trimming removed 2 bases from V and 4 bases from J, with 9 bases in between. CDR1 and CDR2 (germline): KGHSH, LQKENI. As DNA, the CDR3 is TGTGCCAGCTCACCATCACAGGGCGGAAACACCATATATTTT. Protein product: CASSPSQGGNTIYF.

In this sample, this clone turned up a few times. The V gene is TRBV7-6, the J gene TRBJ1-2, with 8 bases lining up with TRBD1. Germline loops: CDR1 SGHVS, CDR2 FNYEAQ. The CDR3 extends over 15 amino acids. Trimming took 3 bases from V and 7 from J; bases not matched to a gene: 10. CDR3 sequence reads: CASSFMDRDESGYTF. The CDR3 DNA follows: TGTGCCAGCAGCTTCATGGACAGGGATGAGAGTGGCTACACCTTC.

The chain carries TRBV5-1 and TRBJ2-3, with 14 positions matching TRBD2. Trimming at V came to 4 bases and at J to 4 bases, leaving 11 bases not matched to a gene. The germline V gene encodes CDR1 SGHRS and CDR2 YFSETQ. This CDR3 contains 18 residues. The DNA of the CDR3 is TGCGCCAGCAGCACTGTAGGGACTAGCGGGAGTATCGCAGATACGCAGTATTTT. Residues: CASSTVGTSGSIADTQYF.

Notes on this clone: Germline and junction disagree at one end, which may indicate a read error. This sequence joins TRBV5-1 and TRBJ1-5; D perhaps matches TRBD1 (5 bases). The germline V gene encodes CDR1 SGHRS and CDR2 YFSETQ. The CDR3 contains 11 residues. CDR3 protein: CASSRRGPQHF. DNA of the CDR3: TGTGCCAGCAGCCGAAGGGGGCCCCAGCATTTT.

This chain links TRBV5-1 with TRBJ1-4, with 7 bases lining up with TRBD1. With V trimmed by 7 bases and J by 2 bases, 5 bases remained unmatched. CDR1 is SGHRS and CDR2 is YFSETQ in the germline V gene. This CDR3 region has 14 residues. The CDR3 protein is CASSRQGTNEKLFF. Written as DNA, the CDR3 is TGCGCCAGCTCGCGACAGGGTACTAATGAAAAACTGTTTTTT.

This rearrangement joins TRBV28 to TRBJ1-4; tentatively, D is TRBD1 (6 bases). The CDR3 totals 15 residues. The germline V gene encodes CDR1 MDHEN and CDR2 SYDVKM. The V end was cut by 6 bases, the J end by 8 bases, with 19 bases between. The CDR3 region is CASSPWGGSGEKLFF. For the CDR3, the DNA is TGTGCCAGCAGCCCCTGGGGGGGCAGTGGAGAAAAACTGTTTTTT. The variable domain in full, with the rest retrieved from reference TRBV28 and TRBJ1-4, is DVKVTQSSRYLVKRTGEKVFLECVQDMDHENMFWYRQDPGLGLRLIYFSYDVKMKEKGDIPEGYSVSREKKERFSLILESASTNQTSMYLCASSPWGGSGEKLFFGSGTQLSVL.

This chain connects TRBV4-1 to TRBJ2-7, with 7 nucleotides matching TRBD2. CDR1 is MGHRA, CDR2 YSYEKL, per germline. The length of the CDR3 is 17 residues. V dropped 3 bases and J dropped 2; count of bases not matched to a gene: 13. CDR3: CASSHPRWRERAYEQYF. In DNA, the CDR3 is TGCGCCAGCAGCCATCCCAGGTGGCGGGAGCGGGCCTACGAGCAGTACTTC.

This clone was seen more than once but under ten times. This rearrangement joins TRBV11-2 to TRBJ2-7; TRBD2 agrees at 8 bases. The junction had 5 bases not matched to a gene; V was cut back by 1 base and J by 3 bases. The CDR3 has 15 residues. CDR1 SGHAT and CDR2 FQNNGV come from the germline V gene. CDR3 residues: CASSLGLAGGYEQYF. The CDR3 DNA reads as TGTGCCAGCAGCTTAGGGTTGGCGGGAGGCTACGAGCAGTACTTC.

At least ten counts were recorded for this clone. The V gene is TRBV30, the J gene TRBJ1-1; D call uncertain. This CDR3 spans 13 amino acids. CDR1 is GTSNPN and CDR2 is SVGIG in the germline V gene (reference sequence). The germline V and J ends were trimmed by 5 bases and 0 bases, with 10 bases remaining between them. The CDR3 loop reads CAWGREMNTEAFF. The CDR3 region has the DNA TGTGCCTGGGGGAGGGAGATGAACACTGAAGCTTTCTTT.